The present TCR beta chain was sequenced within a study of blood T cell repertoires in COVID-19. Study-level background: The origin of the acute and convalescent COVID-19 samples was the United States, Italy and Spain.

Note on this clone: The sample carries other DNA sequences with the same CDR3.

Germline CDR1 MNHEY, CDR2 SMNVEV (reference sequence). The length of the CDR3 is 13 residues. V shed 6 bases, J shed 4 bases, and the junction held 4 bases outside the gene matches. Authors' data handling: Reference gene primer amplification gave estimated nucleated cell counts. TCRdb keeps only in-frame clones here, not all; method: immunoSEQ multiplex PCR. V, J and clone size reflect that table, while D and trimming were determined from the DNA. This table holds under 400,000 clones, about 89% found once. The specimen sequenced was PBMCs or T cells enriched from blood (not recorded which). The clonotype was recovered from a man aged 40-49 years in a cohort exposed to, infected with or recovered from COVID-19 (not recorded which). The chain joins TRBV27 to TRBJ1-2; 8 nucleotides align to TRBD1. This CDR3 reads CASSRDRSYGYTF. DNA for the CDR3: TGTGCCAGCAGCCGGGACAGGAGCTATGGCTACACCTTC.